The 6 T cell receptor beta chains below were found in one sample sequenced in a study of blood T cell repertoires in COVID-19. Repertoires were generated with immunoSEQ multiplex PCR, while TCRdb's copy carries only in-frame clones and drops some. The table shows about 140,000 clones, with under 90% occurring only once. Source material: peripheral blood. The source of these receptors is a woman aged 80 or older in a cohort sampled during active or convalescent COVID-19.

J is TRBJ2-2 and V is TRBV11-2; 9 bases are a match to TRBD1. CDR3 length: 16 amino acids. V was clipped by 0 bases and J by 3 bases; unmatched bases: 2. Germline assignment: CDR1 SGHAT and CDR2 FQNNGV. CDR3 nucleotide sequence: TGTGCCAGCAGCTTAGATAGGACAGGGGACACCGGGGAGCTGTTTTTT. This sequence encodes CASSLDRTGDTGELFF.

V usage is TRBV6-1 and J usage is TRBJ1-1, with 9 bases identical to TRBD1. J lost 5 bases, V lost 4 bases, and 14 bases had no gene match. Germline V lookup: CDR1 MNHNS, CDR2 SASEGT. This CDR3 comprises 17 residues. The CDR3 sequence: CASSATGTGTLGTEAFF. CDR3 nucleotide sequence: TGTGCCAGCAGTGCAACCGGGACAGGGACCCTCGGGACTGAAGCTTTCTTT.

The genes are TRBV2 and TRBJ2-7; 7 positions agree with TRBD1. Germline V lookup: CDR1 SNHLY, CDR2 FYNNEI. With 4 bases clipped from V and 6 bases from J, the junction kept 3 bases outside the gene matches. The CDR3 spans 12 residues. This CDR3 is CASSARGSEQYV. DNA of the CDR3: TGTGCCAGCAGTGCCAGGGGGAGCGAGCAGTACGTC.

This clone was observed once. V is TRBV29-1 and J is TRBJ2-7; D is perhaps TRBD2 (6 bases). Germline CDR1 reads SQVTM; CDR2 reads ANQGSEA. The CDR3 covers 14 residues. V lost 7 bases and J lost 5, with 21 bases in between. CDR3 protein: CSARPRGKSHEQYF. The CDR3 DNA follows: TGCAGCGCACGACCCCGGGGGAAAAGCCACGAGCAGTACTTC.

The table lists this clone with a count of one. V and J are TRBV20-1 and TRBJ2-7; 7 positions match TRBD1. Germline V gene sequence: CDR1 DFQATT, CDR2 SNEGSKA (reference sequence). The CDR3 contains 11 residues. Trimming cost V 6 bases and J 3 bases; bases outside gene matches: 2. CDR3 nucleotide sequence: TGCAGTGCGACAGGGAACTACGAGCAGTACGTC. Translated, it gives CSATGNYEQYV.

The CDR3 region is CAIYLPEQYV. Here the CDR3 DNA reads TGTGCCATCTACCTACCCGAGCAGTACGTC. V gene TRBV10-3 combines with J gene TRBJ2-7; D is unclear. Per germline, CDR1 ENHRY and CDR2 SYGVKD. The length of the CDR3 is 10 residues. The V gene lost 8 bases and the J gene lost 6 bases, with 8 bases spanning the gap.